These 23 T cell receptor beta chains were all obtained from the same sample, sequenced in a study of T cell responses to AZD1222 COVID-19 vaccine. The table came from immunoSEQ multiplex PCR; TCRdb's copy has only in-frame clones and leaves some out. Seen here are more than 40,000 clones, less than 95% observed once, and the top ten hold roughly 35%. Here the sequenced sample was peripheral blood, taken 28 days after the second AZD1222 dose. The source is an adult who received the AZD1222 COVID-19 vaccine.

The chain is built from TRBV5-5 and TRBJ1-3; no clear D. Germline assignment: CDR1 SGHKS and CDR2 YYEKEE (reference sequence). Trimming took off 1 base at V and 9 bases at J, with 17 bases between the two ends. CDR3 length: 15 residues. The CDR3 DNA sequence: TGTGCCAGCAGCTTGCCGGGCGGGCAGAAAGTCACCATATATTTT. The encoded protein is CASSLPGGQKVTIYF.

The rearrangement links TRBV29-1 to TRBJ1-5; D uncertain. The CDR3 loop spans 12 amino acids. Trimming removed 4 bases at V and 3 bases at J, with 7 bases between. Germline V gene sequence: CDR1 SQVTM, CDR2 ANQGSEA. The CDR3 loop is CSVGGTNQPQHF. The DNA of the CDR3 is TGCAGCGTTGGAGGTACCAATCAGCCCCAGCATTTT. The entire variable domain, with the rest obtained from reference TRBV29-1 and TRBJ1-5, is as follows: SAVISQKPSRDICQRGTSLTIQCQVDSQVTMMFWYRQQPGQSLTLIATANQGSEATYESGFVIDKFPISRPNLTFSTLTVSNMSPEDSSIYLCSVGGTNQPQHFGDGTRLSIL.

In nucleotides, the CDR3 is TGTGCCTGGAGCCGACAAACACGGGATCCAACAACAAGGGCTTTCTTT. Its translation: CAWSRQTRDPTTRAFF. The chain links TRBV30 to TRBJ1-1, with D unclear. Trimming took off 3 bases at V and 11 bases at J, with 28 bases between the two ends. CDR1 and CDR2 from the germline V gene are GTSNPN and SVGIG (reference sequence). The CDR3 totals 16 residues.

The rearrangement links TRBV19 to TRBJ2-1; perhaps D is TRBD1 or TRBD2 (5 bases each). This CDR3 has 16 amino acids. Germline CDR1 reads LNHDA; CDR2 reads SQIVND (reference sequence). V lost 0 bases and J lost 6, with 15 bases in between. For the CDR3, the DNA is TGTGCCAGTAGTATAGATCGAGGGGCCGGGGCCAATGAGCAGTTCTTC. Translating it yields CASSIDRGAGANEQFF.

The rearrangement uses TRBV5-1 and TRBJ2-3; perhaps TRBD2 as D (6 bases). The CDR3 is 15 amino acids. CDR1 SGHRS and CDR2 YFSETQ come from the germline V gene. Trimming left V 4 bases short and J 3 bases short, with 15 bases between. The CDR3 region is CASSPIGGVTDTQYF. The DNA for the CDR3 is TGCGCCAGCAGCCCCATCGGGGGAGTAACAGATACGCAGTATTTT.

The chain joins TRBV5-6 to TRBJ2-1, with D possibly being TRBD1 (6 bases). CDR3 length equals 13 residues. Germline CDR1 is SGHDT and CDR2 is YYEEEE. The V end lost 0 bases, the J end lost 6 bases, and 7 bases lay between the germline ends. CDR3 coding DNA: TGTGCCAGCAGCTTGGACAGGGCCAATGAGCAGTTCTTC. Translated, it gives CASSLDRANEQFF.

The V and J genes are TRBV3-1 (or the pseudogene TRBV3-2) and TRBJ1-2; D unclear. Germline V gene lookup returns CDR1 LGHDT and CDR2 YNNKEL (reference sequence). Deletions cut 1 base from V and 4 bases from J, with 10 bases between. The CDR3 contains 14 residues. This CDR3 reads CASSQAKQSYGYTF. CDR3 DNA: TGTGCCAGCAGCCAAGCAAAGCAGAGCTATGGCTACACCTTC.

This CDR3 reads CASSLKGDNFGEQFF. The CDR3 DNA follows: TGTGCCAGCAGCTTAAAGGGGGATAATTTCGGTGAGCAGTTCTTC. V is TRBV7-2 and J is TRBJ2-1, with a tentative D call TRBD1 (6 bases). CDR1 is SGHTA and CDR2 is FQGNSA in the germline V gene. V gave up 2 bases and J gave up 9 bases, with 17 bases separating them. CDR3 length: 15 amino acids.

The chain is built from TRBV6-1 and TRBJ1-3; D is unresolved. Germline V gene sequence: CDR1 MNHNS, CDR2 SASEGT. V dropped 3 bases and J dropped 0 bases, with 12 bases sitting between them. The CDR3 consists of 16 residues. CDR3 amino acids: CASSDFRDPSGNTIYF. CDR3 nucleotide sequence: TGTGCCAGCAGTGATTTTAGGGATCCCTCTGGAAACACCATATATTTT.

The chain carries TRBV18 and TRBJ1-6, with D tentatively TRBD1 (5 bases). This CDR3 is built from 15 residues. Germline loops: CDR1 KGHSH, CDR2 LQKENI. Deletions cut 4 bases from V and 7 bases from J, with 14 bases between. This CDR3 reads CASSRVEGRNSPLHF. The CDR3 DNA reads TGTGCCAGCTCACGAGTGGAGGGACGAAATTCACCCCTCCACTTT.

This chain links TRBV7-9 with TRBJ2-7, with a possible D match to TRBD2 (6 bases). V shed 5 bases and J shed 2 bases, with 16 bases lying between them. The CDR3 is made up of 15 amino acids. Germline V gene lookup returns CDR1 SEHNR and CDR2 FQNEAQ (reference sequence). CDR3 in DNA: TGTGCCAGCAGCCCCTTAGGCGGGATTCCCTACGAGCAGTACTTC. Protein sequence: CASSPLGGIPYEQYF.

This clone has a single count. The J gene is TRBJ1-1, the V gene TRBV7-6, with unresolved D. The CDR3 is 14 amino acids. Germline lookup yields CDR1 SGHVS and CDR2 FNYEAQ. V was pared by 0 bases and J by 8 bases, with 13 bases between. CDR3 bases: TGTGCCAGCAGCTTAGCGTCCCAGGCCACCGAAGCTTTCTTT. It yields the protein CASSLASQATEAFF.

This chain links TRBV6-2 or TRBV6-3 with TRBJ1-5; D is undetermined. The CDR3 is 15 residues long. Trimming pared 0 bases from V and 4 bases from J, leaving 10 bases between. Germline loops: CDR1 MNHEY, CDR2 SVGEGT. CDR3: CASSYSNLGNQPQHF. The CDR3 DNA is TGTGCCAGCAGTTACTCGAATTTGGGTAATCAGCCCCAGCATTTT.

The genes are TRBV11-2 and TRBJ1-1, with 8 bases fitting TRBD1. Germline V gene sequence: CDR1 SGHAT, CDR2 FQNNGV. The junction had 2 bases not matched to a gene; V was cut back by 4 bases and J by 4 bases. The CDR3 has 13 amino acids. CDR3 in DNA: TGTGCCAGCAGCTACGGGACAGGCACTGAAGCTTTCTTT. This encodes CASSYGTGTEAFF.

This chain links TRBV7-2 with TRBJ1-2; 7 positions agree with TRBD1. The CDR3 covers 14 residues. The V and J ends lost 2 bases and 2 bases, in that order; junction bases with no gene match: 2. Per germline, CDR1 SGHTA and CDR2 FQGNSA. The DNA of the CDR3 is TGTGCCAGCAGCTTATCGACAGGGAACTATGGCTACACCTTC. Translated: CASSLSTGNYGYTF.

V gene TRBV29-1 combines with J gene TRBJ2-3; D might be TRBD2 (6 bases). V lost 7 bases, J lost 4 bases, and 18 bases lay in between. Germline CDR1 and CDR2: SQVTM and ANQGSEA. The CDR3 loop spans 14 amino acids. The CDR3 sequence: CSARGLFDSDTQYF. The CDR3 DNA reads as TGCAGCGCCAGAGGACTATTTGACTCAGATACGCAGTATTTT.

V gene TRBV19 combines with J gene TRBJ2-2, with D maybe TRBD1 (5 bases). Germline V CDR1 and CDR2: LNHDA, SQIVND (reference sequence). CDR3 length: 11 residues. The V end lost 3 bases, the J end lost 14 bases, and 10 bases lay between the germline ends. In DNA, the CDR3 is TGTGCCAGTAGTATGTCAGGGTTCCTGTTTTTT. Its protein product is CASSMSGFLFF.

The V and J genes are TRBV19 and TRBJ2-7; no reliable D call. Deletions cut 5 bases from V and 0 bases from J, with 11 bases between. The CDR3 extends over 14 amino acids. Per the germline V gene, CDR1 is LNHDA and CDR2 is SQIVND (reference sequence). CDR3 coding DNA: TGTGCCAGTAGTCCGTCTATGACCTCCTACGAGCAGTACTTC. Encoded protein: CASSPSMTSYEQYF.

V and J are TRBV9 and TRBJ2-1; the match to TRBD2 covers 12 bases. V was pared by 0 bases and J by 4 bases, with 5 bases of the junction left unmatched. The germline V gene has CDR1 SGDLS and CDR2 YYNGEE. The CDR3 is 17 residues long. The CDR3 loop is CASSVEASGGVYNEQFF. CDR3 coding DNA: TGTGCCAGCAGCGTAGAGGCTAGCGGGGGGGTATACAATGAGCAGTTCTTC.

This sequence joins TRBV9 and TRBJ1-1; 9 bases fit TRBD1. After removal of 0 bases from V and 2 bases from J, the junction contained 8 bases not matched to a gene. From germline, CDR1 is SGDLS and CDR2 YYNGEE. The CDR3 consists of 17 residues. As DNA, the CDR3 is TGTGCCAGCAGCGTAGGGTCGTGGGACAGGGAAAACACTGAAGCTTTCTTT. Its translation: CASSVGSWDRENTEAFF.

CDR3 region: CASSQDGRAFSGYTF. The DNA for the CDR3 is TGCGCCAGCAGCCAAGATGGCAGGGCCTTTTCTGGCTACACCTTC. The rearrangement joins TRBV4-3 to TRBJ1-2; TRBD1 might be the D (5 bases). Germline V gives CDR1 LGHNA, CDR2 YSLEER. V lost 0 bases to trimming and J lost 7 bases, with 15 bases between them. This CDR3 comprises 15 residues.

The chain links TRBV5-1 to TRBJ1-1; D is perhaps TRBD1 (5 bases). Germline values: CDR1 SGHRS, CDR2 YFSETQ. V was trimmed by 0 bases and J by 2 bases, leaving 11 bases between them. CDR3 length: 15 amino acids. The CDR3 loop is CASSLEVRENTEAFF. CDR3 nucleotides: TGCGCCAGCAGCTTGGAGGTCAGGGAAAACACTGAAGCTTTCTTT.

The chain is built from TRBV6-5 and TRBJ1-2; D is ambiguous. CDR3 length: 13 amino acids. In germline, CDR1 is MNHEY, CDR2 SVGAGI. The ends were cut back, 6 bases at V and 2 bases at J, with 10 bases in the middle. CDR3 coding DNA: TGTGCCAGCAGCGAGGACCACAACTATGGCTACACCTTC. The encoded protein is CASSEDHNYGYTF.